This TCR beta chain was sequenced in a study of CD8 T cells in Susac syndrome. A quantity of about 0.45 to 1 ug RNA underwent reverse transcription using random hexamers. Across 54 Vbeta and 13 Jbeta, TCR beta CDR3 was amplified with immunoSEQ multiplex PCR. One entry per CDR3 protein, called by TCRdb with MiXCR from the immunoSEQ multiplex PCR reads. There are a few hundred thousand distinct CDR3 sequences in the sample; just under 95% occur only once, and less than 0.075% lies in the top ten. V shed 5 bases and J 9 bases; nucleotides not matched to a gene: 4. The CDR3 extends over 12 amino acids. Germline V gene lookup returns CDR1 SGHVS and CDR2 FQNEAQ. In the case of this clonotype: Its antigen is unidentified.

Sequencing of TCR beta, carried out with a high-throughput approach, was applied to CD8+ and CD4+ T cells from the blood. General observations from the study: The relatively small number of individuals in the TCR sequencing and HLA analysis was acknowledged by the study.

This clonotype was obtained from a human donor with multiple sclerosis. The material sequenced was CD4+ T cells from PBMCs. The chain joins TRBV7-8 to TRBJ1-2; TRBD1 matches 9 bases. Here the CDR3 DNA reads TGTGCCAGCAGCCCCGGACAGGGGAGCTACACCTTC. It yields the protein CASSPGQGSYTF.